This T cell receptor (beta chain) was captured by sequencing in a study of neurological immune-mediated disorders. The time point denotes: longitudinal time-point 3. The CDR3 spans 15 residues. Germline loops: CDR1 MNHEY, CDR2 SVGEGT. V lost 0 bases and J lost 4, with 12 bases in between. The cDNA was produced through 5'RACE with 10-nucleotide random UMIs. MiXCR, run by TCRdb on the 5' RACE reads, gives a single entry per CDR3 protein. Of around 100,000 distinct CDR3 sequences listed, 11% were seen once; the top ten hold 3.1%. The chain carries TRBV6-2 or TRBV6-3 and TRBJ2-5, with TRBD2 as a possible D gene (6 bases). The sequence came from a female donor with HTLV-1-associated myelopathy (HAM/TSP). Sequences were obtained from PBMCs. This chain's CDR3 is CASSYSTRGRETQYF. CDR3 coding DNA: TGTGCCAGCAGTTACTCGACGCGGGGACGAGAGACCCAGTACTTC.